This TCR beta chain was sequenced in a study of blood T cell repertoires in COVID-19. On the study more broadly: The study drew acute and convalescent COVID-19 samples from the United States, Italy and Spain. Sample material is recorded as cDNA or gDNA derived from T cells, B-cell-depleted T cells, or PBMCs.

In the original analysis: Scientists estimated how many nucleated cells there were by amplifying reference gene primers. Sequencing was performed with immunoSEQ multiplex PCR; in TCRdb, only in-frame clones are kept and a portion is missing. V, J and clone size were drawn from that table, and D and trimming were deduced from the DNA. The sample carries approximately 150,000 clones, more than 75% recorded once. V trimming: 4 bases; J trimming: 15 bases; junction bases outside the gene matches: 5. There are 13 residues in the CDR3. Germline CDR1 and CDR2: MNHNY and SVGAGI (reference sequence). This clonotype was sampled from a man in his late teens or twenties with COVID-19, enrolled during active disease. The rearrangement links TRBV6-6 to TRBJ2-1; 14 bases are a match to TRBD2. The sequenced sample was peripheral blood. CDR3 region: CASSSGLAGALFF. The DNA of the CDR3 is TGTGCCAGCAGTTCGGGACTAGCGGGAGCCTTGTTCTTC.